This T cell receptor (beta chain) appears in the sequencing data of a study of brain T cells in children with intractable seizures. General study results and limits: Absence of clones before surgery may stem from lower sequencing depth. Viral specificity was inferred only from CDR3 similarity; HCMV serostatus was unknown.

About this clone itself: Its antigen is as yet unknown.

This table comes from immunoSEQ multiplex PCR, and its TCRdb copy is limited to in-frame clones, with some not included. The table has 300,000 to 400,000 clones, approximately 93% seen once. Documented time point: blood from clinic visit 5 months post-surgery; TSC patient then seizure free. Sequencing was limited to surgery cases with top T cell transcript signatures in brain tissue. At least one anti-epileptic drug was given before surgery. This TCR came from a boy less than two years old with tuberous sclerosis and intractable seizures. The sample here was peripheral blood, taken less than 6 months after surgery.

The CDR3 DNA reads as TGTGCCACCAGCAAACCTCGACGGCGACCCGACGAGAATGAGCAGTTCTTC. This gives the protein CATSKPRRRPDENEQFF. The chain recombines TRBV15 with TRBJ2-1; no clear D gene. The germline CDR1 and CDR2 sequences are LNHNV and YYDKDF (reference sequence). This CDR3 has 17 residues. V lost 4 bases, J lost 7 bases, and 23 bases lay in between.